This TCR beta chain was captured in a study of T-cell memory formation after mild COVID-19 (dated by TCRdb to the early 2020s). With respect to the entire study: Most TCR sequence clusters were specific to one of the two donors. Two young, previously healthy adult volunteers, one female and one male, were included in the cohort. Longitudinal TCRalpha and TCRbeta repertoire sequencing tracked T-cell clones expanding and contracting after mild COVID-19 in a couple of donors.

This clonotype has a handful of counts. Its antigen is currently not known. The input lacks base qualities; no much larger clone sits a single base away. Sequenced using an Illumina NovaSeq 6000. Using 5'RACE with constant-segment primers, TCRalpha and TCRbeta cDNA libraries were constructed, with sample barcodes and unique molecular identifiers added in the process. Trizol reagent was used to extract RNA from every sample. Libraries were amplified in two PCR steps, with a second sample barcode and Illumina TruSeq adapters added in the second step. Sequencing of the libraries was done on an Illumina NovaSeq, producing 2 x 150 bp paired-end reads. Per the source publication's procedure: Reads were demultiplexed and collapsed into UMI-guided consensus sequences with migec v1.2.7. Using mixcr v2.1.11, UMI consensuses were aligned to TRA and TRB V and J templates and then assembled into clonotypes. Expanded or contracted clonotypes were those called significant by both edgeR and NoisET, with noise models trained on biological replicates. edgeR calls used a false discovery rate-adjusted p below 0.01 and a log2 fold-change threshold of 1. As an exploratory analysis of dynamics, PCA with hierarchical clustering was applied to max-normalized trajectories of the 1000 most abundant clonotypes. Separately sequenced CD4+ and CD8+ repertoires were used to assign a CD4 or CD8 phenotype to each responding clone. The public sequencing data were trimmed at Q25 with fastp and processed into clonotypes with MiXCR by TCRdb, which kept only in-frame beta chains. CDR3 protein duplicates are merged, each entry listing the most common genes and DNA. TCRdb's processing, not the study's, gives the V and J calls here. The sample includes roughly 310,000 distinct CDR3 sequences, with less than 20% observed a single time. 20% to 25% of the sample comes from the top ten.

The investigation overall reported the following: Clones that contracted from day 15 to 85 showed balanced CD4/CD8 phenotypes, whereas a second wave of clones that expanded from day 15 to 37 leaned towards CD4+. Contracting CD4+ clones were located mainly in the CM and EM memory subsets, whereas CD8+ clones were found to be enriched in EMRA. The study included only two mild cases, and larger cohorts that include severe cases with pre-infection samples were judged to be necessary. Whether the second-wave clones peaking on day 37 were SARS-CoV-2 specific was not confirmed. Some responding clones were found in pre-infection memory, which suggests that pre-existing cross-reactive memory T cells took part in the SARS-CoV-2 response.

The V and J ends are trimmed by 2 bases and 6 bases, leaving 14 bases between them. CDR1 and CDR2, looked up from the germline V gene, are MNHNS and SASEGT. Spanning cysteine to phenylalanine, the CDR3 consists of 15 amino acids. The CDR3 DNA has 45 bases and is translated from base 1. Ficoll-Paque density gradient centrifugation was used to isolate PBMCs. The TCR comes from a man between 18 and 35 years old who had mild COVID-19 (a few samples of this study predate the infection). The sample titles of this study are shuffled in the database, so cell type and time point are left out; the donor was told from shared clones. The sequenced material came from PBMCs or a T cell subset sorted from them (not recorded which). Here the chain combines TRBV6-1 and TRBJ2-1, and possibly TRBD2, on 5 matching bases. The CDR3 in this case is CASSEYTVGINEQFF. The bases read TGTGCCAGCAGTGAATACACTGTCGGGATCAATGAGCAGTTCTTC.